The 2 T cell receptor beta chains presented below share a single source sample, sequenced in a study of OX40 agonist ivuxolimab in advanced cancers. The protocol was immunoSEQ multiplex PCR, while the TCRdb copy is restricted to in-frame clones and leaves out a portion. The data show fewer than 110,000 clones, approximately 89% seen once. The sequencing used CD4+ or CD8+ T cells sorted from blood, collected in a trial of the OX40 agonist ivuxolimab. The receptor set was obtained from an adult with an advanced solid tumor such as melanoma, head and neck, liver or kidney cancer.

The rearrangement uses TRBV7-9 and TRBJ1-5; D gene uncertain. V dropped 1 base and J dropped 7 bases, with 5 bases sitting between them. Germline CDR1 reads SEHNR; CDR2 reads FQNEAQ (reference sequence). This CDR3 spans 12 amino acids. CDR3 nucleotides: TGTGCCAGCAGCTTAGGCGCCCAGCCCCAGCATTTT. Translation: CASSLGAQPQHF.

V gene TRBV7-3 combines with J gene TRBJ1-6; D gene uncertain. Trimming pared 2 bases from V and 7 bases from J, leaving 12 bases between. The CDR3 contains 15 residues. Germline V lookup: CDR1 SGHTA, CDR2 FQGTGA. CDR3 nucleotide sequence: TGTGCCAGCAGCTTAGGAGGGTTAGGCAATTCACCCCTCCACTTT. Its protein is CASSLGGLGNSPLHF.